These T cell receptor beta chains were read from a single sample in a study of blood T cells in healthy people across ages. TCRdb ran MiXCR on the 5' RACE reads and lists one entry per CDR3 protein. The top ten clones hold approximately 31% of a sample with hundreds of thousands of distinct CDR3 sequences, 40% to 45% of them seen once. The sample taken for sequencing was blood. The receptor set was obtained from a man aged 80 or over in good health. CDR3s include the opening cysteine and the closing phenylalanine or tryptophan. D genes are given only for firm matches. Clone size appears in some rows only: once, few, many, or a class for an expanded clone.

D: -
size: many
J: TRBJ2-4
V: TRBV7-9
CDR3: CASSLIPHPGNIQYF
DNA: TGTGCCAGCAGCTTAATCCCACACCCAGGGAACATTCAGTACTTC

D: -
size: few
J: TRBJ2-7
V: TRBV7-2
CDR3: CASSLGVGGEQYF
DNA: TGTGCCAGCAGCTTAGGAGTTGGGGGCGAGCAGTACTTC

D: TRBD1
size: -
J: TRBJ1-1
V: TRBV6-6
CDR3: CASSSRQGRVPEAFF
DNA: TGTGCCAGCAGTTCACGACAGGGAAGGGTTCCTGAAGCTTTCTTT

D: TRBD2
size: -
J: TRBJ2-1
V: TRBV6-2/TRBV6-3
CDR3: CASTFRASGNNEQFF
DNA: TGTGCCAGCACCTTTAGGGCTAGCGGAAACAATGAGCAGTTCTTC

D: TRBD1
size: few
J: TRBJ2-5
V: TRBV7-3
CDR3: CASSSRGRVETQYF
DNA: TGTGCCAGCAGCTCCAGGGGGCGTGTAGAGACCCAGTACTTC

D: TRBD2
size: many
J: TRBJ2-1
V: TRBV12-3/TRBV12-4
CDR3: CASSLTSGYNEQFF
DNA: TGTGCCAGCAGTTTAACTAGCGGTTACAATGAGCAGTTCTTC

D: TRBD2
size: -
J: TRBJ2-5
V: TRBV6-1
CDR3: CASSEWGAREAQYF
DNA: TGTGCCAGCAGTGAATGGGGCGCTCGGGAGGCCCAGTACTTC

D: TRBD1
size: many
J: TRBJ2-1
V: TRBV7-2
CDR3: CASSTSDRNNEQFF
DNA: TGTGCCAGCAGCACATCGGACAGGAATAATGAGCAGTTCTTC

D: -
size: -
J: TRBJ1-2
V: TRBV9
CDR3: CASSDPDRSGGYTF
DNA: TGTGCCAGCAGCGATCCAGACAGGTCGGGTGGCTACACCTTC

D: TRBD1
size: -
J: TRBJ1-1
V: TRBV7-3
CDR3: CASSLTGQGSTEAFF
DNA: TGTGCCAGCAGCTTAACGGGACAGGGTAGCACTGAAGCTTTCTTT

D: TRBD1
size: few
J: TRBJ2-3
V: TRBV7-8
CDR3: CASSATRDRGRDTQYF
DNA: TGTGCCAGCAGCGCCACCAGGGACAGGGGGAGAGATACGCAGTATTTT

D: TRBD1
size: many
J: TRBJ2-1
V: TRBV12-5
CDR3: CASGYRQGLVHEQFF
DNA: TGTGCTAGTGGTTATCGACAGGGGCTCGTCCATGAGCAGTTCTTC

D: TRBD1
size: -
J: TRBJ1-1
V: TRBV29-1
CDR3: CSVDGADREAFF
DNA: TGCAGCGTTGATGGGGCGGACAGGGAAGCTTTCTTT

D: TRBD2
size: -
J: TRBJ2-7
V: TRBV7-9
CDR3: CASSSASTGGYEQYF
DNA: TGTGCCAGCAGCTCAGCCAGTACGGGGGGGTACGAGCAGTACTTC

D: TRBD2
size: -
J: TRBJ2-3
V: TRBV6-5
CDR3: CASTPRWGGRADTQYF
DNA: TGTGCCAGCACCCCAAGATGGGGAGGGCGGGCAGATACGCAGTATTTT

D: -
size: few
J: TRBJ1-2
V: TRBV9
CDR3: CASSVGDTNYGYTF
DNA: TGTGCCAGCAGCGTAGGGGACACGAACTATGGCTACACCTTC

D: -
size: -
J: TRBJ2-1
V: TRBV3-1
CDR3: CASSRDSEQFF
DNA: TGTGCCAGCAGCAGGGACTCTGAGCAGTTCTTC

D: -
size: few
J: TRBJ1-6
V: TRBV20-1
CDR3: CSARDPVTLNSPLHF
DNA: TGCAGTGCTAGAGATCCAGTTACTCTTAATTCACCCCTCCACTTT

D: -
size: -
J: TRBJ2-7
V: TRBV21-1
CDR3: CASSHDGTSGRVGYEQYF
DNA: TGTGCCAGCAGTCACGACGGGACTAGCGGGAGGGTGGGGTACGAGCAGTACTTC

D: TRBD2
size: -
J: TRBJ2-5
V: TRBV27
CDR3: CASSSGGALETQYF
DNA: TGTGCCAGCAGTAGCGGGGGGGCGTTGGAGACCCAGTACTTC

D: TRBD2
size: many
J: TRBJ2-5
V: TRBV20-1
CDR3: CSASRGLAGVETQYF
DNA: TGCAGTGCCTCCCGGGGACTAGCGGGAGTAGAGACCCAGTACTTC

D: TRBD2
size: many
J: TRBJ2-3
V: TRBV5-1
CDR3: CASSLAERAGDTDTQYF
DNA: TGCGCCAGCAGCTTGGCCGAGAGAGCGGGGGACACAGATACGCAGTATTTT

D: -
size: -
J: TRBJ1-2
V: TRBV7-6
CDR3: CASSPLPKTGGYTF
DNA: TGTGCCAGCAGCCCTCTGCCCAAAACCGGGGGCTACACCTTC

D: TRBD2
size: few
J: TRBJ2-7
V: TRBV7-2
CDR3: CASSSTSFYEQYF
DNA: TGTGCCAGCAGCTCGACTAGCTTCTACGAGCAGTACTTC

D: TRBD2
size: -
J: TRBJ2-4
V: TRBV6-2/TRBV6-3
CDR3: CASSFRDYQNIQYF
DNA: TGTGCCAGCAGTTTCCGGGACTACCAAAACATTCAGTACTTC

D: -
size: few
J: TRBJ1-3
V: TRBV5-1
CDR3: CASSLENPGNTIYF
DNA: TGCGCCAGCAGCTTGGAAAATCCGGGAAACACCATATATTTT

D: TRBD2
size: -
J: TRBJ2-7
V: TRBV10-3
CDR3: CAISESGSGAYNEQYF
DNA: TGTGCCATCAGTGAGTCTGGTAGCGGGGCCTACAATGAGCAGTACTTC

D: TRBD2
size: -
J: TRBJ2-2
V: TRBV6-2/TRBV6-3
CDR3: CASSLVGGDTGELFF
DNA: TGTGCCAGCAGTTTGGTGGGAGGGGACACCGGGGAGCTGTTTTTT

D: TRBD1
size: -
J: TRBJ2-7
V: TRBV12-3/TRBV12-4
CDR3: CASSLATGKNEQYF
DNA: TGTGCCAGCAGCCTTGCGACAGGGAAGAACGAGCAGTACTTC

D: -
size: -
J: TRBJ1-2
V: TRBV25-1
CDR3: CASSDGGLYIYGYTF
DNA: TGTGCCAGCAGTGACGGGGGTCTTTATATCTATGGCTACACCTTC

D: -
size: many
J: TRBJ2-6
V: TRBV11-2
CDR3: CASSLAAGANVLTF
DNA: TGTGCCAGCAGCTTAGCCGCAGGGGCCAACGTCCTGACTTTC

D: -
size: -
J: TRBJ2-7
V: TRBV12-3/TRBV12-4
CDR3: CASSLTVYEQYF
DNA: TGTGCCAGCAGTTTAACTGTTTACGAGCAGTACTTC

D: -
size: few
J: TRBJ2-3
V: TRBV6-1
CDR3: CASRKPAASDTQYF
DNA: TGTGCCAGCAGGAAACCGGCGGCGAGTGATACGCAGTATTTT

D: -
size: -
J: TRBJ1-4
V: TRBV6-2/TRBV6-3
CDR3: CAGRPSQPWTYEKLFF
DNA: TGTGCCGGCAGGCCCTCCCAGCCTTGGACTTACGAAAAACTGTTTTTT

D: -
size: -
J: TRBJ2-1
V: TRBV11-2
CDR3: CASSTRGDIYNEQFF
DNA: TGTGCCAGCAGCACCCGGGGGGACATTTACAATGAGCAGTTCTTC

D: TRBD2
size: few
J: TRBJ2-7
V: TRBV4-3
CDR3: CASSQDRAGDREQYF
DNA: TGCGCCAGCAGCCAAGACCGAGCGGGAGACCGGGAGCAGTACTTC

D: TRBD1
size: -
J: TRBJ2-5
V: TRBV11-3
CDR3: CASSSPSDRETQYF
DNA: TGTGCCAGCAGCTCCCCGTCGGACAGGGAGACCCAGTACTTC

D: -
size: -
J: TRBJ1-4
V: TRBV4-3
CDR3: CASSLTGGGDERLFF
DNA: TGCGCCAGCAGCCTTACAGGTGGGGGTGATGAAAGACTGTTTTTT

D: -
size: many
J: TRBJ2-3
V: TRBV2
CDR3: CASSVNSADTQYF
DNA: TGTGCCAGCAGTGTTAACTCGGCAGATACGCAGTATTTT

D: TRBD1
size: -
J: TRBJ1-1
V: TRBV20-1
CDR3: CSAEDRAAGFF
DNA: TGCAGTGCCGAGGACAGGGCCGCCGGTTTCTTT

D: -
size: few
J: TRBJ2-7
V: TRBV2
CDR3: CASSVVERQVLDYEQYF
DNA: TGTGCCAGCAGCGTTGTTGAAAGACAGGTACTGGACTACGAGCAGTACTTC

D: TRBD2
size: many
J: TRBJ2-5
V: TRBV5-1
CDR3: CASSLTSAQETQYF
DNA: TGCGCCAGCAGCCTGACTAGCGCCCAAGAGACCCAGTACTTC

D: TRBD2
size: -
J: TRBJ2-2
V: TRBV7-2
CDR3: CASSFRTSGGTANTGELFF
DNA: TGTGCCAGCAGCTTCAGGACTAGCGGGGGTACCGCGAACACCGGGGAGCTGTTTTTT

D: -
size: -
J: TRBJ1-1
V: TRBV5-1
CDR3: CASSTDRREAFF
DNA: TGCGCCAGCAGCACGGACAGAAGGGAAGCTTTCTTT

D: -
size: -
J: TRBJ1-6
V: TRBV3-1
CDR3: CASSHEGAALHF
DNA: TGTGCCAGCAGCCACGAGGGTGCGGCCCTCCACTTT

D: -
size: -
J: TRBJ2-7
V: TRBV6-6
CDR3: CASSLVTDNYEQYF
DNA: TGTGCCAGCAGTTTGGTAACGGACAACTACGAGCAGTACTTC

D: TRBD1
size: -
J: TRBJ1-4
V: TRBV6-6
CDR3: CASSTTGGAEKLFF
DNA: TGTGCCAGCAGCACGACAGGGGGCGCGGAAAAACTGTTTTTT

D: -
size: -
J: TRBJ1-1
V: TRBV7-2
CDR3: CASSLNRMNTEAFF
DNA: TGTGCCAGCAGCTTGAACAGGATGAACACTGAAGCTTTCTTT

D: -
size: -
J: TRBJ1-5
V: TRBV23-1
CDR3: CASSQSWYSNQPQHF
DNA: TGCGCCAGCAGTCAATCTTGGTATAGCAATCAGCCCCAGCATTTT

D: -
size: -
J: TRBJ1-1
V: TRBV20-1
CDR3: CSAREPGEGEAFF
DNA: TGCAGTGCTAGAGAGCCAGGAGAAGGTGAAGCTTTCTTT

D: -
size: few
J: TRBJ2-5
V: TRBV7-6
CDR3: CASSLANLGNQETQYF
DNA: TGTGCCAGCAGCTTAGCCAACCTCGGAAACCAAGAGACCCAGTACTTC

D: -
size: -
J: TRBJ2-5
V: TRBV20-1
CDR3: CSAIGRQETQYF
DNA: TGCAGTGCTATTGGCAGGCAAGAGACCCAGTACTTC

D: -
size: -
J: TRBJ1-4
V: TRBV6-1
CDR3: CASRGSGEKLFF
DNA: TGTGCCAGCCGGGGCTCGGGTGAAAAACTGTTTTTT

D: -
size: many
J: TRBJ2-7
V: TRBV28
CDR3: CASSKQQGFSYEQYF
DNA: TGTGCCAGCAGTAAACAACAGGGATTCTCCTACGAGCAGTACTTC

D: -
size: -
J: TRBJ2-5
V: TRBV25-1
CDR3: CASSIVGRVGQETQYF
DNA: TGTGCCAGCAGTATCGTCGGCAGGGTTGGGCAAGAGACCCAGTACTTC

D: -
size: -
J: TRBJ2-1
V: TRBV6-1
CDR3: CASSPTGQGHNEQFF
DNA: TGTGCCAGCAGCCCGACAGGTCAAGGACACAATGAGCAGTTCTTC

D: TRBD1
size: -
J: TRBJ2-7
V: TRBV6-1
CDR3: CASSEDRPYEQYF
DNA: TGTGCCAGCAGTGAGGACAGGCCCTACGAGCAGTACTTC

D: TRBD2
size: once
J: TRBJ2-5
V: TRBV6-2/TRBV6-3
CDR3: CASTLWTSGSGERYF
DNA: TGTGCCAGCACCCTATGGACTAGCGGGAGCGGTGAGCGGTACTTC

D: -
size: few
J: TRBJ2-3
V: TRBV9
CDR3: CASSQQGRADTQYF
DNA: TGTGCCAGCAGCCAACAGGGTAGGGCAGATACGCAGTATTTT

D: -
size: -
J: TRBJ2-7
V: TRBV6-5
CDR3: CASSLQGGAGEQYF
DNA: TGTGCCAGCAGTTTACAGGGGGGGGCGGGCGAGCAGTACTTC